These 8 T cell receptor beta chains came from one sample sequenced in a study of OX40 agonist ivuxolimab in advanced cancers. The assay was immunoSEQ multiplex PCR, and TCRdb's table has in-frame clones only and misses some. The data show 54,000 or so clones, approximately 80% seen once. Sequenced here: CD4+ or CD8+ T cells sorted from blood, sampled in a trial of the OX40 agonist ivuxolimab. The source of these receptors is an adult with an advanced solid tumor such as melanoma, head and neck, liver or kidney cancer.

This clone was detected only once. The gene calls are TRBV10-2 and TRBJ1-2; 8 bases agree with TRBD1. The germline CDR1 and CDR2 sequences are WSHSY and SAAADI. The CDR3 spans 15 residues. V trimming: 7 bases; J trimming: 6 bases; junction bases outside the gene matches: 13. CDR3 bases: TGCGCCAGCAAGGACAGGGTAGGGATCGGTGATGGCTACACCTTC. Translated: CASKDRVGIGDGYTF.

The chain employs TRBV5-1 and TRBJ2-3; 7 bases line up with TRBD2. V was pared by 0 bases and J by 0 bases, with 10 bases of the junction left unmatched. Germline CDR1 reads SGHRS; CDR2 reads YFSETQ. There are 18 residues in the CDR3. The CDR3 loop is CASSLGLAVTTSTDTQYF. CDR3 DNA sequence: TGCGCCAGCAGCTTGGGGCTAGCGGTTACCACTAGCACAGATACGCAGTATTTT.

CDR3 in DNA: TGTGCCAGCAGCCCTCGACTAGCCCTCAATGAGCAGTTCTTC. Encoded protein: CASSPRLALNEQFF. This chain uses TRBV5-5 with TRBJ2-1; TRBD2 agrees at 7 bases. CDR3 length: 14 residues. The germline gives CDR1 SGHKS, CDR2 YYEKEE (reference sequence). V lost 4 bases to trimming and J lost 6 bases; unmatched junction nucleotides: 7.

The V and J genes are TRBV7-2 and TRBJ1-1, with 8 bases lining up with TRBD1. The CDR3 spans 15 residues. J gave up 5 bases and V 7 bases, and 12 bases lay outside the gene matches. The germline gives CDR1 SGHTA, CDR2 FQGNSA. The CDR3 nucleotides read TGTGCCAGCACCACGCAGGGGGCCCCGGGGACTGAAGCTTTCTTT. As protein: CASTTQGAPGTEAFF.

This rearrangement joins TRBV18 to TRBJ2-7, with D perhaps matching TRBD1 (6 bases). This CDR3 spans 13 amino acids. Trimming shortened V by 3 bases and J by 2 bases, and 8 bases separated the two germline ends. Germline-derived CDR1 and CDR2 are KGHSH and LQKENI. The CDR3 nucleotides read TGTGCCAGCTCACCTGGACAGACCTACGAGCAGTACTTC. Protein: CASSPGQTYEQYF.

This clone has just one count. This sequence joins TRBV5-1 and TRBJ1-2, with D perhaps TRBD1 (5 bases). V was shortened by 2 bases and J by 11 bases, with 16 bases between the two germline ends. CDR1 and CDR2 from the germline V gene are SGHRS and YFSETQ. The CDR3 runs 13 residues. DNA for the CDR3: TGCGCCAGCAGCTTCGGGGCAGCTCTGAGGTACACCTTC. Its translation is CASSFGAALRYTF.

This chain links TRBV9 with TRBJ2-1, with 11 bases identical to TRBD2. CDR1 and CDR2 (germline): SGDLS, YYNGEE. The trim removed 4 bases at V and 6 bases at J, leaving 9 bases unmatched. This CDR3 is built from 16 residues. DNA of the CDR3: TGTGCCAGCAGCCACCTCCGGACTAGCGGGTTCAATGAGCAGTTCTTC. Amino acid sequence: CASSHLRTSGFNEQFF.

The genes are TRBV7-9 and TRBJ2-2; no clear D. The CDR3 is 13 amino acids. Looked up from germline, CDR1 is SEHNR and CDR2 is FQNEAQ (reference sequence). V shed 4 bases and J shed 6 bases, with 9 bases lying between them. The CDR3, as DNA: TGTGCCAGCAGCTCCCTCTTTCCCGGGGAGCTGTTTTTT. Translation gives CASSSLFPGELFF.